This T cell receptor beta chain was identified in a study of Graves' ophthalmopathy and Graves' hyperthyroidism. CDR3 size: 14 residues. The germline V gene has CDR1 MNHEY and CDR2 SMNVEV (reference sequence). V gave up 2 bases and J gave up 3 bases, with 10 bases separating them. This clonotype was picked up many times. Investigators amplified TCR beta CDR3 regions from RNA transcripts. The first-round RT-PCR employed HTBI primers together with the Qiagen OneStep RT-PCR kit. A multiplex PCR was then performed as the second round. TCRdb ran MiXCR on the multiplex PCR reads and lists one entry per CDR3 protein. The sample yields nearly 400,000 distinct CDR3 sequences, about a sixth seen once.

This sequence joins TRBV27 and TRBJ2-5, with D unresolved. The clonotype was recovered from a woman aged 18-29 years with Graves' ophthalmopathy. The sample consisted of peripheral blood. The CDR3 spells CASSLLGPEETQYF. Here the CDR3 DNA reads TGTGCCAGCAGTTTACTTGGGCCTGAAGAGACCCAGTACTTC.